A single T cell receptor (beta chain) is shown here with its context. This sample was taken from a study of blood T cells in healthy people across ages. At the level of the study: Capturing about one barcoded beta molecule per two T cells was achieved by template switching.

A second PCR, run for about 7 to 11 cycles, used a sample-barcoded 5' primer plus a J-beta primer mix. Using its own MiXCR run on the 5' RACE reads, TCRdb lists one record per CDR3 protein. The data show 850,000 to 1,300,000 distinct CDR3 sequences, 40% to 55% seen once. The clonotype originates from a woman in her sixties in good health. The sequenced sample consisted of blood.

The CDR3 is CASSWQSNQPQHF. CDR3 nucleotide sequence: TGTGCCAGCAGTTGGCAGAGCAATCAGCCCCAGCATTTT. The genes are TRBV12-3 or TRBV12-4 and TRBJ1-5, with D unclear. The CDR3 loop spans 13 amino acids. Deletions cut 4 bases from V and 1 base from J, with 5 bases between.